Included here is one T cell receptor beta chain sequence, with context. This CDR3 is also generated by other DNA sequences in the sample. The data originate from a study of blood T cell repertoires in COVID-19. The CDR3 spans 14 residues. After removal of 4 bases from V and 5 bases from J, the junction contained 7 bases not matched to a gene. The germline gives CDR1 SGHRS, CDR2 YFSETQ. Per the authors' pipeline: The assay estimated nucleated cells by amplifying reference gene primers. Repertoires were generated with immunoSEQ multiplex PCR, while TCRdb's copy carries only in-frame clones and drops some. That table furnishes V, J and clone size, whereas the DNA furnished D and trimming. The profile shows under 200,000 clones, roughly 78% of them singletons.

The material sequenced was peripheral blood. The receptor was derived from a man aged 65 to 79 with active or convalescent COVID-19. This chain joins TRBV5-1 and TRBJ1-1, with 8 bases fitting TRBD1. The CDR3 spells CASSLGQGATEAFF. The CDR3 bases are TGCGCCAGCAGCCTTGGACAGGGCGCGACTGAAGCTTTCTTT.